This T cell receptor (beta chain) was found in a study of blood T cell repertoires in COVID-19. Germline V gene data show CDR1 as LNHDA and CDR2 as SQIVND (reference sequence). This CDR3 contains 16 residues. The junction had 7 bases not matched to a gene; V was cut back by 4 bases and J by 6 bases. The protocol was immunoSEQ multiplex PCR, while the TCRdb copy is restricted to in-frame clones and leaves out a portion. Of under 45,000 clones listed, about 86% are singletons. This receptor was obtained from a human donor in a cohort sampled during active COVID-19. The specimen sequenced was peripheral blood. The chain recombines TRBV19 with TRBJ2-3, with TRBD2 identical over 13 bases. The CDR3 nucleotides read TGTGCCAGTAGTAATCTGGCGGGACTAGCGGGGGATACGCAGTATTTT. It yields the protein CASSNLAGLAGDTQYF.